The clone carrying this T cell receptor (beta chain) was seen many times. These data come from a study of T cells in Graves' hyperthyroidism and ophthalmopathy. Study overall: Initial diagnosis, before any treatment, was when peripheral blood was collected.

Uncontrolled infection, other autoimmune disease, pregnancy or lactation disqualified patients from enrolment. The study based diagnoses on clinical symptoms, serum thyroxine and TRAb, thyroid ultrasound and orbital computed tomography. V lost 0 bases to trimming and J lost 1 base; unmatched junction nucleotides: 8. The CDR3 is made up of 17 amino acids. The V gene's germline CDR1 is MNHEY and CDR2 SVGAGI. TCR beta CDR3 sequences were amplified from RNA transcripts. With the HTBI primer set, the TCR CDR3 went through a first round of RT-PCR. TCRdb reprocessed the multiplex PCR reads with MiXCR, giving one entry per CDR3 protein. Of 550,000 to 650,000 distinct CDR3 sequences in the sample, approximately 15% were seen once.

The chain links TRBV6-5 to TRBJ1-2, with TRBD1 matching 7 bases. The sequence came from a woman aged 25 to 39 with Graves' hyperthyroidism that later progressed to Graves' ophthalmopathy. The sample consisted of blood. The DNA for the CDR3 is TGTGCCAGCAGTTACTCGGGGGGGACAGCGAATAACTATGGCTACACCTTC. Amino acids: CASSYSGGTANNYGYTF.